This T cell receptor (beta chain) was captured in a study of blood T cell repertoires in COVID-19. Overall study: Sites in the United States, Italy and Spain provided acute and convalescent COVID-19 samples. The analysed material was cDNA or gDNA that came from T cells, B-cell-depleted T cells, or PBMCs.

Germline trimming cut 2 bases from V and 1 base from J; bases unmatched to any gene: 0. CDR1 is KGHSH, CDR2 LQKENI, per germline. The CDR3 covers 15 residues. Source study methods: Reference gene primer amplification yielded estimated nucleated cell counts. Here immunoSEQ multiplex PCR was the method, and the copy in TCRdb shows in-frame clones only, minus some. That table gives V, J and clone size, and the DNA gave D and trimming. The sample shows around 250,000 clones, approximately 86% of them seen only once. V usage is TRBV18 and J usage is TRBJ2-2; TRBD1 agrees at 8 bases. Sequences were obtained from peripheral blood. The sequence came from an older woman with active or convalescent COVID-19. In DNA form, the CDR3 reads TGTGCCAGCTCACCAGGGACAGGGAACACCGGGGAGCTGTTTTTT. It translates to CASSPGTGNTGELFF.